Listed below are T cell receptor beta chains from one sample, sequenced in a study of blood T cell repertoires in COVID-19. Method: immunoSEQ multiplex PCR; TCRdb's copy keeps in-frame clones and lacks some. The table has hundreds of thousands of clones, 88% seen once. Sequences were obtained from peripheral blood. These receptors were obtained from a woman between 65 and 79 years old with COVID-19, enrolled during active disease. Each CDR3 is given with its conserved first and last residue. A D gene is named only where the DNA matches it firmly. Not all rows give a size; the values are once, few, many and, for expanded clones, a class.

clone size	D gene	V gene	CDR3 length	J gene	CDR3 protein	CDR3 DNA
NA	NA	TRBV7-5	13	TRBJ1-2	CARSLATGYGYTF	TGTGCCAGAAGCTTAGCAACAGGCTATGGCTACACCTTC
once	NA	TRBV18	16	TRBJ2-5	CASSPNLAGEQETQYF	TGTGCCAGCTCACCGAATTTAGCAGGGGAGCAAGAGACCCAGTACTTC
NA	NA	TRBV28	13	TRBJ1-2	CASSVGAGYGYTF	TGTGCCAGCAGTGTTGGGGCTGGGTATGGCTACACCTTC
NA	TRBD1	TRBV11-2	14	TRBJ1-2	CASSRGTVNYGYTF	TGTGCCAGCAGCCGCGGGACAGTGAACTATGGCTACACCTTC
NA	TRBD1	TRBV2	14	TRBJ1-5	CASSEQGDNQPQHF	TGTGCCAGCAGTGAGCAGGGGGACAATCAGCCCCAGCATTTT
NA	TRBD2	TRBV5-4	15	TRBJ2-2	CASSLVAGGSGELFF	TGTGCCAGCAGCTTAGTAGCGGGAGGGAGCGGGGAGCTGTTTTTT
NA	TRBD2	TRBV9	15	TRBJ2-5	CASSVGLAGAETQYF	TGTGCCAGCAGCGTAGGACTAGCGGGAGCAGAGACCCAGTACTTC
NA	NA	TRBV7-8	13	TRBJ2-7	CASSLARVTEQYF	TGTGCCAGCAGCTTAGCGAGGGTAACCGAGCAGTACTTC
NA	TRBD2	TRBV19	17	TRBJ2-1	CASSTNSGRNSYNEQFF	TGTGCCAGTAGTACGAATAGCGGGAGGAACTCCTACAATGAGCAGTTCTTC
NA	NA	TRBV6-5	14	TRBJ2-1	CASTSIGSINEQFF	TGTGCCAGCACTTCCATCGGGAGTATTAATGAGCAGTTCTTC
NA	TRBD2	TRBV24-1	15	TRBJ2-1	CATSDSVREGYEQFF	TGTGCCACCAGTGATTCAGTGCGGGAGGGGTATGAGCAGTTCTTC
NA	NA	TRBV11-1	15	TRBJ2-2	CASSLGRGFPRELFF	TGTGCCAGCAGCTTAGGGCGGGGTTTTCCCCGGGAGCTGTTTTTT
NA	NA	TRBV6-2/TRBV6-3	14	TRBJ1-2	CASSYDVRIYGYTF	TGTGCCAGCAGTTACGACGTCAGGATCTATGGCTACACCTTC
NA	NA	TRBV9	13	TRBJ1-5	CASSVDGSQPQHF	TGTGCCAGCAGCGTAGACGGGAGTCAGCCCCAGCATTTT
NA	NA	TRBV18	16	TRBJ2-1	CASSPMKIVGRDEQFF	TGTGCCAGCTCACCAATGAAGATAGTTGGTCGGGATGAGCAGTTCTTC
NA	NA	TRBV11-2	14	TRBJ2-1	CASRQVSSYNEQFF	TGTGCCAGCAGACAGGTGAGCTCCTACAATGAGCAGTTCTTC
NA	NA	TRBV2	14	TRBJ2-2	CASRLYGSTGELFF	TGTGCCAGCAGACTATACGGAAGCACCGGGGAGCTGTTTTTT
once	NA	TRBV7-6	19	TRBJ2-1	CASSPRSRGGGFPSFEQFF	TGTGCCAGCAGCCCCCGGTCACGTGGCGGGGGCTTTCCGTCTTTTGAGCAGTTCTTC
NA	NA	TRBV6-1	11	TRBJ2-7	CASSEYYEQYF	TGTGCCAGCAGTGAATACTACGAGCAGTACTTC